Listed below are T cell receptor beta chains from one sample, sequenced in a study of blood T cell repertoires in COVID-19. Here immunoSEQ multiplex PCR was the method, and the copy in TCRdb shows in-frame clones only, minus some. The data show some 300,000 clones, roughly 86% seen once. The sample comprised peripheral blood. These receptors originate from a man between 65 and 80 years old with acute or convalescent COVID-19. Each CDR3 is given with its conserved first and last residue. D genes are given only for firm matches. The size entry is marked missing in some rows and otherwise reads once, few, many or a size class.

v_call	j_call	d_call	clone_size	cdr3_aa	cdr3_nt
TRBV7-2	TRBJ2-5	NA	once	CASSLGAHGGETQYF	TGTGCCAGCAGCTTAGGCGCCCACGGCGGGGAGACCCAGTACTTC
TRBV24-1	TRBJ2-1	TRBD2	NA	CATSDPGTSTANEQFF	TGTGCCACCAGTGATCCCGGGACTAGCACCGCAAATGAGCAGTTCTTC
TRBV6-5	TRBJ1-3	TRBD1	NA	CASKTGIGNTIYF	TGTGCCAGTAAGACAGGGATTGGAAACACCATATATTTT
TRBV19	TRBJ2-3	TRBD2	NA	CASSIATSGSTDTQYF	TGTGCCAGTAGTATAGCCACTAGCGGGTCGACAGATACGCAGTATTTT
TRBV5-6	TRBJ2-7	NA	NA	CASSLGRSYEQYF	TGTGCCAGCAGCTTGGGGAGATCCTACGAGCAGTACTTC
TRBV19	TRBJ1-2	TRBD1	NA	CASSGLPGQGANGYTF	TGTGCCAGTAGTGGCCTCCCGGGACAGGGGGCAAATGGCTACACCTTC
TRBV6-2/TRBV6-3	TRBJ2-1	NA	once	CASSQLLVYNEQFF	TGTGCCAGCAGTCAGTTACTAGTCTACAATGAGCAGTTCTTC
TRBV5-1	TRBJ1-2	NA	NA	CASSSTGVNYGYTF	TGCGCCAGCAGCTCGACAGGCGTCAACTATGGCTACACCTTC
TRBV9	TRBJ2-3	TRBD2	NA	CASSPLAGVSTDTQYF	TGTGCCAGCAGCCCCCTAGCGGGAGTAAGCACAGATACGCAGTATTTT
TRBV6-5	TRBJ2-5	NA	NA	CASSRQVQETQYF	TGTGCCAGCAGCCGACAGGTCCAAGAGACCCAGTACTTC
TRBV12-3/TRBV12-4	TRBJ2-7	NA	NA	CASSPTGGYEQYF	TGTGCCAGCAGTCCCACCGGAGGCTACGAGCAGTACTTC
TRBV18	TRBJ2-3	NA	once	CASSPEITDTQYF	TGTGCCAGCTCACCGGAGATAACAGATACGCAGTATTTT
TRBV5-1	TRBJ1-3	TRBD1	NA	CASASQSQGVGNTIYF	TGCGCCAGCGCTTCCCAATCACAGGGGGTTGGAAACACCATATATTTT
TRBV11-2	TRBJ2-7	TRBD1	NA	CASSLEGTGLKYF	TGTGCCAGCAGCTTAGAGGGGACAGGCCTAAAGTACTTC
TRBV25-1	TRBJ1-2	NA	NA	CASGGGENYGYTF	TGTGCCAGCGGTGGAGGAGAGAACTATGGCTACACCTTC
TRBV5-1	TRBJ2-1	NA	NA	CASSLVLAGNNEQFF	TGCGCCAGCAGCTTGGTGCTGGCGGGCAACAATGAGCAGTTCTTC
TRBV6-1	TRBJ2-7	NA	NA	CASSEGSYEQYF	TGTGCCAGCAGTGAAGGGAGTTACGAGCAGTACTTC
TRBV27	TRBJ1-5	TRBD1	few	CASSSNPDRGPGQPQHF	TGTGCCAGCAGTTCAAACCCGGACAGGGGGCCAGGGCAGCCCCAGCATTTT
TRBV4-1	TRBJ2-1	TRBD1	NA	CASSQEGTGAASDEQFF	TGCGCCAGCAGCCAAGAGGGGACAGGGGCCGCAAGCGATGAGCAGTTCTTC
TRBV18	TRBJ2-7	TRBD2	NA	CASSPLAGGRSYEQYF	TGTGCCAGCTCACCACTAGCGGGAGGCCGCTCCTACGAGCAGTACTTC
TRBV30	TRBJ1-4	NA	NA	CAWSVTGGVEKLFF	TGTGCCTGGAGTGTTACGGGAGGCGTAGAAAAACTGTTTTTT
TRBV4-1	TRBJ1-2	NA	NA	CASSQEQRVGYTF	TGCGCCAGCAGCCAAGAACAGAGGGTGGGCTACACCTTC
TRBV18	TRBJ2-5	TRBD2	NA	CASSPLAGGEETQYF	TGTGCCAGCTCACCACTAGCGGGAGGGGAGGAGACCCAGTACTTC
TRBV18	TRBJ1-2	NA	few	CASSPDSNYGYTF	TGTGCCAGCTCACCAGACAGTAACTATGGCTACACCTTC
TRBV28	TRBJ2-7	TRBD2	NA	CASSLWPSGRSSYEQYF	TGTGCCAGCAGTTTATGGCCTAGCGGGAGGAGCTCCTACGAGCAGTACTTC
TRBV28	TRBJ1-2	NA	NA	CASREQGRNYGYTF	TGTGCCAGCAGAGAACAAGGGAGAAACTATGGCTACACCTTC
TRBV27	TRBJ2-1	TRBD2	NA	CASTSPGGGSEQFF	TGTGCCAGCACCTCCCCGGGGGGGGGTAGTGAGCAGTTCTTC
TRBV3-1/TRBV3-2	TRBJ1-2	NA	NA	CASSQAGSYGYTF	TGTGCCAGCAGCCAAGCCGGGAGCTATGGCTACACCTTC
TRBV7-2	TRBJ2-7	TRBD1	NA	CASSFLPGTGGYEQYF	TGTGCCAGCAGCTTTCTGCCGGGGACAGGCGGCTACGAGCAGTACTTC
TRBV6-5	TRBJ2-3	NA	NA	CASRSPDTDTQYF	TGTGCCAGCAGATCACCAGACACAGATACGCAGTATTTT
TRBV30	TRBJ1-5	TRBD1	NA	CAWAPDRGFQPQHF	TGTGCCTGGGCACCGGACAGGGGATTTCAGCCCCAGCATTTT
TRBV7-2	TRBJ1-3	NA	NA	CASSLDRFGNTIYF	TGTGCCAGCAGCTTAGACAGGTTTGGAAACACCATATATTTT
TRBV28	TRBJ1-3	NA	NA	CASTVPGPLDTIYF	TGTGCCAGCACCGTACCAGGGCCGCTCGACACCATATATTTT
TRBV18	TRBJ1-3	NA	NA	CASSPPEGMGNTIYF	TGTGCCAGCTCACCCCCGGAGGGGATGGGAAACACCATATATTTT
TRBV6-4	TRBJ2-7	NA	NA	CASSDRRRVSYEQYF	TGTGCCAGCAGTGATCGGCGCAGGGTCTCCTACGAGCAGTACTTC
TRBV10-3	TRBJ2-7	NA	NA	CAIRQDTYEQYF	TGTGCCATCAGACAGGACACCTACGAGCAGTACTTC
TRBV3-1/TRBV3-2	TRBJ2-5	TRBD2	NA	CASSRGLAGGETQYF	TGTGCCAGCAGCCGCGGACTAGCGGGAGGAGAGACCCAGTACTTC
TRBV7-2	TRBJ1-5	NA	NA	CASSLGSLTLGQPQHF	TGTGCCAGCAGCTTAGGTAGCCTTACCTTGGGTCAGCCCCAGCATTTT
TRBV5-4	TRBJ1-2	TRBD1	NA	CASSPDIGQGNYGYTF	TGTGCCAGCAGCCCGGATATCGGACAGGGAAACTATGGCTACACCTTC
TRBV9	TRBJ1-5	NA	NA	CASSVEKPNQPQHF	TGTGCCAGCAGCGTAGAAAAGCCCAATCAGCCCCAGCATTTT
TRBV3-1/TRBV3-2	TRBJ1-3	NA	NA	CASSQGGSIGNTIYF	TGTGCCAGCAGCCAGGGGGGGAGTATCGGAAACACCATATATTTT